The rows below give T cell receptor beta chains drawn from one sample of a study of cytomegalovirus exposure and HLA in healthy donors. The data were produced by immunoSEQ multiplex PCR, yet TCRdb's version contains in-frame clones alone and is incomplete. The sample lists 200,000 to 300,000 clones; about 88% were seen once. Source material: PBMCs. The receptors stem from a man aged 18 to 30 in good health and CMV-seropositive. The CDR3 runs from the conserved cysteine through the conserved F or W. A D gene is named only where the DNA matches it firmly. Clone size is given for some rows only: seen once, a few or many times, or a class if the clone is expanded.

TRBD1,TRBJ1-2,16,few,TRBV5-4,TGTGCCAGCAGCTGGGGACAGGGAGGTACGAACTATGGCTACACCTTC,CASSWGQGGTNYGYTF
.,TRBJ2-1,13,.,TRBV27,TGTACTCAGGGGTCGGGAGAGTGCAATGAGCAGTTCTTC,CTQGSGECNEQFF
.,TRBJ2-2,13,.,TRBV5-1,TGCGCCAGTAGGACACCCGACACCGGGGAGCTGTTTTTT,CASRTPDTGELFF
TRBD1,TRBJ1-3,16,.,TRBV9,TGTGCCAGCAGCGGGACAGGGGACTCCTCTGGAAACACCATATATTTT,CASSGTGDSSGNTIYF
.,TRBJ2-6,15,once,TRBV6-5,TGTGCCAGCAGTTACTATGGGGCTGGGGCCAACGTCCTGACTTTC,CASSYYGAGANVLTF
.,TRBJ2-3,19,.,TRBV2,TGTGCCAGCAGGGCACTATGGGGTTGGGTAGCGGAGTCAACAGATACGCAGTATTTT,CASRALWGWVAESTDTQYF
.,TRBJ1-1,15,.,TRBV19,TGTGCCAGTAGCGCCCAGACAGGAACTTACACTGAAGCTTTCTTT,CASSAQTGTYTEAFF
.,TRBJ2-7,16,.,TRBV7-9,TGTGCCAGCAGCTTCCCCTCCGGGACCGCCCTCTACGAGCAGTACTTC,CASSFPSGTALYEQYF
TRBD1,TRBJ1-4,17,.,TRBV9,TGTGCCAGCAGCGCAGAACCGGGACAGGTGACGGCTGAAAAACTGTTTTTT,CASSAEPGQVTAEKLFF
TRBD1,TRBJ1-4,16,.,TRBV29-1,TGCAGCGCCGTATTACGCCGGGACAGGAGAAATGAAAAACTGTTTTTT,CSAVLRRDRRNEKLFF
.,TRBJ1-2,13,few,TRBV13,TGTGCCAGCAGCTTTTGGCAGCGAGATGGCTACACCTTC,CASSFWQRDGYTF
TRBD1,TRBJ2-5,13,.,TRBV29-1,TGCAGCGGGAGGGACAGGGAAGGAGAGACCCAGTACTTC,CSGRDREGETQYF
TRBD1,TRBJ2-6,19,.,TRBV15,TGTGCCACCAGCAGACCAGGACAGGGGGCATATTCCGGGGCCAACGTCCTGACTTTC,CATSRPGQGAYSGANVLTF
.,TRBJ1-1,14,.,TRBV5-1,TGCGCCAGCAGCTTTAAACAGGGAGGGACTGAAGCTTTCTTT,CASSFKQGGTEAFF
.,TRBJ1-1,14,.,TRBV5-1,TGCGCCAGCAGACTACAGGGTGAGGGCACTGAAGCTTTCTTT,CASRLQGEGTEAFF
.,TRBJ2-4,17,few,TRBV19,TGTGCCAGTAGTACCCCTTGGTTCGATAGGGCCAAAAACATTCAGTACTTC,CASSTPWFDRAKNIQYF
.,TRBJ1-2,12,once,TRBV6-5,TGTGCCAGCAGTTACACAGGGTATGGCTACACCTTC,CASSYTGYGYTF